The rows below give T cell receptor beta chains drawn from one sample of a study of T cells in Graves' hyperthyroidism and ophthalmopathy. From the multiplex PCR reads, TCRdb called clonotypes with MiXCR, one entry per CDR3 protein. The sample has some 550,000 distinct CDR3 sequences, around 15% seen once. The sequenced sample was blood. The receptor set was obtained from a woman aged 35 to 49 with Graves' ophthalmopathy. CDR3s include the opening cysteine and the closing phenylalanine or tryptophan. D genes are given only for firm matches. Some rows mark clone size as missing; the rest say once, few, many or name a class of expanded clone.

d_call clone_size j_call v_call cdr3_aa cdr3_nt
NA many TRBJ2-7 TRBV2 CASSEDRAYEQYF TGTGCCAGCAGTGAAGACAGAGCCTACGAGCAGTACTTC
TRBD1 many TRBJ2-1 TRBV5-1 CATSMRTGVGNEQFF TGCGCCACCTCAATGAGGACAGGGGTCGGCAATGAGCAGTTCTTC
TRBD1 NA TRBJ1-5 TRBV15 CATSRPAGQGVWGPRHF TGTGCCACCAGCAGACCCGCGGGACAGGGAGTTTGGGGGCCCCGGCATTTT
NA few TRBJ2-3 TRBV5-1 CASSFATASSTDTQYF TGCGCCAGCAGCTTCGCAACAGCTTCTAGCACAGATACGCAGTATTTT
NA NA TRBJ1-5 TRBV18 CASSQNKGNQPQHF TGTGCCAGCTCACAGAATAAGGGCAATCAGCCCCAGCATTTT
NA many TRBJ2-1 TRBV2 CASGGYSYNEQFF TGTGCCAGTGGGGGTTACTCCTACAATGAGCAGTTCTTC
TRBD2 NA TRBJ2-3 TRBV5-5 CASSLAVLLAETDTQYF TGTGCCAGCAGCTTGGCCGTTCTCCTAGCGGAGACAGATACGCAGTATTTT
TRBD2 many TRBJ2-7 TRBV7-6 CASSLDLAGIYEQYF TGTGCCAGCAGCTTAGATCTAGCGGGAATCTACGAGCAGTACTTC
NA few TRBJ1-4 TRBV5-1 CASSRKRDINEKLFF TGCGCCAGCAGTCGGAAGAGGGACATTAATGAAAAACTGTTTTTT
NA many TRBJ2-3 TRBV3-1 CASSQSWEGETDTQYF TGTGCCAGCAGCCAAAGCTGGGAGGGGGAGACAGATACGCAGTATTTT
NA NA TRBJ2-6 TRBV11-2 CASSPEGLGANVLTF TGTGCCAGCAGTCCAGAGGGCCTGGGGGCCAACGTCCTGACTTTC
TRBD1 many TRBJ2-1 TRBV12-3/TRBV12-4 CASISDRESYNEQFF TGTGCCAGCATCTCAGACAGGGAGTCCTACAATGAGCAGTTCTTC
TRBD2 NA TRBJ2-2 TRBV5-1 CASSRTSGSSGELFF TGCGCCAGCAGCCGGACTAGCGGGAGCTCCGGGGAGCTGTTTTTT
TRBD1 many TRBJ1-5 TRBV3-1 CASSQGQGGQPQHF TGTGCCAGCAGCCAAGGGCAGGGGGGACAGCCCCAGCATTTT
NA few TRBJ2-5 TRBV5-1 CASRQGIQETQYF TGCGCCAGCAGGCAGGGAATCCAAGAGACCCAGTACTTC
NA many TRBJ2-4 TRBV28 CASSLGVWVTKNIQYF TGTGCCAGCAGTTTAGGCGTGTGGGTTACCAAAAACATTCAGTACTTC
TRBD1 many TRBJ2-7 TRBV7-9 CASSFSSGTGIEQYF TGTGCCAGCAGCTTCTCATCCGGGACAGGGATCGAGCAGTACTTC
NA NA TRBJ2-1 TRBV28 CASSQQQGGNEQFF TGTGCCAGCAGCCAACAACAGGGTGGCAATGAGCAGTTCTTC
NA few TRBJ1-1 TRBV7-2 CASSLVARTSAFF TGTGCCAGCAGCTTAGTGGCCAGAACCTCAGCTTTCTTT
TRBD2 NA TRBJ2-7 TRBV12-3/TRBV12-4 CASSLAGDTYEQYF TGTGCCAGCAGTCTAGCGGGCGACACCTACGAGCAGTACTTC
TRBD1 NA TRBJ1-6 TRBV28 CASSLKTLSGGSDSPLHF TGTGCCAGCAGTCTCAAAACGCTATCAGGGGGCAGTGATTCACCCCTCCACTTT
NA many TRBJ1-1 TRBV6-1 CASSEARSYTEAFF TGTGCCAGCAGTGAAGCTAGGAGTTACACTGAAGCTTTCTTT
NA NA TRBJ2-3 TRBV6-5 CASSYSIGGSTDTQYF TGTGCCAGCAGTTACTCGATCGGGGGTAGCACAGATACGCAGTATTTT
NA few TRBJ2-2 TRBV30 CAWSGRGLGTAGELFF TGTGCCTGGAGTGGTAGGGGCCTGGGTACAGCCGGGGAGCTGTTTTTT
TRBD2 NA TRBJ2-7 TRBV18 CASSPGGNEQYF TGTGCCAGCTCACCCGGGGGGAATGAGCAGTACTTC
NA NA TRBJ2-5 TRBV6-1 CASSEQGGLYRQETQYF TGTGCCAGCAGTGAGCAAGGGGGTCTATATCGCCAAGAGACCCAGTACTTC
TRBD2 many TRBJ2-3 TRBV28 CASSTPGLAGGLSTDTQYF TGTGCCAGCAGTACCCCCGGACTAGCGGGAGGCCTTAGCACAGATACGCAGTATTTT
NA many TRBJ1-1 TRBV7-8 CASSLGAGGAFF TGTGCCAGCAGCTTAGGGGCTGGTGGCGCTTTCTTT
TRBD1 many TRBJ1-3 TRBV6-1 CASTDRSGQAANTIYF TGTGCCAGCACCGATCGATCGGGACAGGCTGCAAACACCATATATTTT
NA many TRBJ2-7 TRBV7-3 CASSQTVGGEQYF TGTGCCAGCAGCCAGACCGTGGGAGGCGAGCAGTACTTC
TRBD1 many TRBJ2-7 TRBV25-1 CASSRTGGNYEQYF TGTGCCAGCAGTAGGACAGGGGGCAATTACGAGCAGTACTTC
NA few TRBJ2-5 TRBV6-5 CASSYVLGVFETQYF TGTGCCAGCAGTTACGTACTGGGGGTTTTTGAGACCCAGTACTTC
NA NA TRBJ2-2 TRBV5-1 CASSLGVGLSLNTGELFF TGCGCCAGCAGCTTGGGTGTGGGGCTGTCTCTGAACACCGGGGAGCTGTTTTTT
NA few TRBJ2-1 TRBV13 CASSLVGAYNEQFF TGTGCCAGCAGCTTAGTTGGGGCCTACAATGAGCAGTTCTTC
TRBD2 once TRBJ2-1 TRBV7-3 CASSPNQGLAGVGNEQFF TGTGCCAGCAGCCCCAACCAGGGACTAGCGGGAGTGGGAAATGAGCAGTTCTTC
TRBD2 many TRBJ2-1 TRBV7-8 CASSYGTSHLSYNEQFF TGTGCCAGCAGCTACGGGACTAGCCACCTCTCCTACAATGAGCAGTTCTTC
TRBD1 NA TRBJ2-7 TRBV5-6 CASSLGTGWLEQYF TGTGCCAGCAGCTTAGGGACAGGGTGGCTCGAGCAGTACTTC
TRBD2 many TRBJ2-3 TRBV10-3 CAISDRASGATDTQYF TGTGCCATCAGTGATCGGGCTAGCGGAGCCACAGATACGCAGTATTTT
TRBD1 few TRBJ1-2 TRBV5-1 CASSRGQIGYGYTF TGCGCCAGCAGCCGGGGACAGATTGGCTATGGCTACACCTTC
NA many TRBJ2-7 TRBV28 CASSFRDPYEQYF TGTGCCAGCAGTTTCCGGGACCCCTACGAGCAGTACTTC
NA many TRBJ1-5 TRBV7-2 CASSFWGVSNQPQHF TGTGCCAGCAGCTTTTGGGGAGTGAGCAATCAGCCCCAGCATTTT
NA many TRBJ1-4 TRBV12-3/TRBV12-4 CASSFDSATNEKLFF TGTGCCAGCAGTTTTGACAGTGCAACTAATGAAAAACTGTTTTTT
NA many TRBJ1-5 TRBV28 CASSLSRNQPQHF TGTGCCAGCAGTTTATCCCGCAATCAGCCCCAGCATTTT
NA many TRBJ2-5 TRBV11-2 CASLPSASQAVKAQYF TGTGCCAGCCTCCCGTCGGCCTCTCAGGCGGTGAAGGCCCAGTACTTC
NA many TRBJ1-1 TRBV30 CAWGIRRTEAFF TGTGCCTGGGGAATCCGACGGACTGAAGCTTTCTTT